What follows describes a single T cell receptor (beta chain). What it recognizes is unknown. Stated time point: newly diagnosed, previously untreated cHL patient sample. Starting with thawed PBMCs, CD4+ T cells were purified by magnetic negative selection. Comparators were PBMCs taken from newly diagnosed, untreated classical Hodgkin lymphoma. This sample is drawn from a study of PD-1 blockade in classical Hodgkin lymphoma. Study results and caveats: As was reported, newly diagnosed patients showed lower baseline TCR diversity than healthy donors did.

Method: immunoSEQ multiplex PCR; TCRdb's copy keeps in-frame clones and lacks some. Here the sample spans fewer than 35,000 clones, 88% being singletons. CDR3 length: 12 amino acids. Trimming took off 0 bases at V and 4 bases at J, with 5 bases between the two ends. Germline V CDR1 and CDR2: SGHRS, YFSETQ. This chain joins TRBV5-1 and TRBJ2-7, with unresolved D. The origin of this receptor is a human donor with classical Hodgkin lymphoma. Sequencing was done on a sample of CD4+ T cells from blood. The CDR3 sequence is CASSLGRYEQYF. CDR3 coding DNA: TGCGCCAGCAGCTTGGGCAGATACGAGCAGTACTTC.